Below, one T cell receptor (beta chain) is given with its context. About 10 milliliters of peripheral blood were drawn from each donor into EDTA-treated tubes. Isolation yielded PBMCs, at least 6.5 million per sample, in every case. This sample is drawn from a study of blood T cells in healthy people across ages. Germline CDR1 reads MNHEY; CDR2 reads SVGAGI. V was pared by 4 bases and J by 0 bases, with 14 bases between. The CDR3 runs to 16 residues. Primed by a sample-barcoded 5' primer and a J-beta primer mix, a second PCR proceeded for about 6 to 12 cycles. Each TCR beta cDNA got a 12-nucleotide random molecular identifier. TCRdb itself ran the 5' RACE reads through MiXCR, one entry per CDR3 protein. The sample yields hundreds of thousands of distinct CDR3 sequences, 55% to 75% seen once.

This TCR was sampled from a man between 25 and 39 years old in good health. The gene calls are TRBV6-5 and TRBJ2-3; possibly TRBD1 or TRBD2 for D (5 bases each). Sequencing was done on a sample of blood. CDR3 region: CASSFSGAGSTDTQYF. The DNA for the CDR3 is TGTGCCAGCAGTTTCTCCGGGGCAGGGAGCACAGATACGCAGTATTTT.